Only a few counts were recorded for the clone carrying this T cell receptor (beta chain). Its antigen is undetermined. This PCR relied on a set of 60 Vbeta primers and 13 Jbeta primers. Methods used by the authors: In a later analysis, approximately 73 million unique TCR beta chains included roughly 11 million shared by two or more donors. This table comes from immunoSEQ multiplex PCR, and its TCRdb copy is limited to in-frame clones, with some not included. V, J and clone size are taken as reported in that table, and D and trimming were inferred from the DNA itself. The table records fewer than 150,000 clones, 74% of them present only once. This specimen comes from a study of cytomegalovirus exposure and HLA in healthy donors. Study details: Of the donors genotyped, several hundred in all, about 80% fell in the Caucasian-associated ancestry cluster.

Notes on the study in general: It was assumed in the presence/absence analyses that sequencing depth was roughly uniform across donors. It was about 150 TCR beta chains that were listed as cytomegalovirus-associated.

There are 15 residues in the CDR3. V gave up 2 bases and J gave up 4 bases; unmatched junction bases: 2. Germline-derived CDR1 and CDR2 are MNHNS and SASEGT. The source of this sequence is a woman aged 50 to 60 in good health and CMV-seropositive. This sequence joins TRBV6-1 and TRBJ2-5; the match to TRBD2 covers 12 bases. The sample comprised PBMCs. This CDR3 reads CASSELAGGPETQYF. The DNA of the CDR3 is TGTGCCAGCAGTGAACTAGCGGGGGGGCCAGAGACCCAGTACTTC.